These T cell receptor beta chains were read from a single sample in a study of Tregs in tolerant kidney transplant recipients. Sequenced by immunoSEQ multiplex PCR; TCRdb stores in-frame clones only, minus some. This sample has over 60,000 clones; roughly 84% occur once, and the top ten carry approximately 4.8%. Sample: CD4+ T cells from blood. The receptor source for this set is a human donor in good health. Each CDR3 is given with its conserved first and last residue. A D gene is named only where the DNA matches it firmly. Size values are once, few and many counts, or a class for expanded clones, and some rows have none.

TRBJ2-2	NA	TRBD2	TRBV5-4	TGTGCCAGCAGCCTCGGAGGGGTGTTAAAAGCGGGGCAGAACACCGGGGAGCTGTTTTTT	CASSLGGVLKAGQNTGELFF
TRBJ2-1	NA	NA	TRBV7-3	TGTGCCAGCAGCCAGAGTTCCCACAATGAGCAGTTCTTC	CASSQSSHNEQFF
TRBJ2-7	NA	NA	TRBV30	TGTGCCTCCACCCCCCGGGACCTTTTCTACGAGCAGTACTTC	CASTPRDLFYEQYF
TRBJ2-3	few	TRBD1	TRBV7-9	TGTGCCAGCAGCCGGGACAGGGGCCCAGATACGCAGTATTTT	CASSRDRGPDTQYF
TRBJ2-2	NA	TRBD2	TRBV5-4	TGTGCCAGCAGCCGAACTCCCACCCGGAGACTAGCGGGCGCCACCGGGGAGCTGTTTTTT	CASSRTPTRRLAGATGELFF
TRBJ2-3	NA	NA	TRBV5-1	TGCGCCAGCAGCTTGGGGACAGCTCCCACAGATACGCAGTATTTT	CASSLGTAPTDTQYF
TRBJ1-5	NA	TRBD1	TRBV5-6	TGTGCCAGCAGCCGGGGACAGGGAGGAAATCAGCCCCAGCATTTT	CASSRGQGGNQPQHF
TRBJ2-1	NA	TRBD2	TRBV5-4	TGTGCCAGCTCGGGGGGGATCCACAATGAGCAGTTCTTC	CASSGGIHNEQFF
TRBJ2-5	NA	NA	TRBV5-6	TGTGCCAGCAGCTTGCAAGAGACCCAGTACTTC	CASSLQETQYF
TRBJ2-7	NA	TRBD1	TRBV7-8	TGTGCCAGCAGCTTAACGACCGGGACAGGGGTTTACGAGCAGTACTTC	CASSLTTGTGVYEQYF
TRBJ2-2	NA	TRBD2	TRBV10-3	TGTGCCATCAGTGTGGAAGCTAGCGGGAGGCCCGGGGAGCTGTTTTTT	CAISVEASGRPGELFF
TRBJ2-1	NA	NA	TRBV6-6	TGTGCCAGCCGGACCGACAGCTACAATGAGCAGTTCTTC	CASRTDSYNEQFF
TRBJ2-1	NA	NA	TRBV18	TGTGCCAGCTCACCTAGGGGTGCAGGTGAGCAGTTCTTC	CASSPRGAGEQFF
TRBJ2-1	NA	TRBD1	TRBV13	TGTGCCAGCCAAGGGACAGGGAGGGGCAATGAGCAGTTCTTC	CASQGTGRGNEQFF
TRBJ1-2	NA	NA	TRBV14	TGTGCCAGCAGCCAAGGTTCGGGGTATTATGGCTACACCTTC	CASSQGSGYYGYTF
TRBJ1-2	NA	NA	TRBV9	TGTGCCAGCAGCGTACAGGGCCCGAACTATGGCTACACCTTC	CASSVQGPNYGYTF
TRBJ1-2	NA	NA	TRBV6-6	TGTGCCAGCAGCGAGATCTATGGCTACACCTTC	CASSEIYGYTF
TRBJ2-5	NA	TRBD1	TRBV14	TGTGCCAGCAGCCAAGCTACAGGGGGCCTAGAGACCCAGTACTTC	CASSQATGGLETQYF
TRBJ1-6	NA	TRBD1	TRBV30	TGTGCCTGGAGTTTTCAGGGGGTCCTTGAGTCACCCCTCCACTTT	CAWSFQGVLESPLHF
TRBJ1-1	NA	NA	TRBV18	TGTGCCAGCTCACCACTTAAGAACACTGAAGCTTTCTTT	CASSPLKNTEAFF
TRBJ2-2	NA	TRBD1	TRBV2	TGTGCCAGCAGTTGGGACAGGGTTAGATCGGGCACCGGGGAGCTGTTTTTT	CASSWDRVRSGTGELFF
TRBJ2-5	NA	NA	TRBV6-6	TGTGCCAGCAGTTCTCCGGAGGGGGAGACCCAGTACTTC	CASSSPEGETQYF
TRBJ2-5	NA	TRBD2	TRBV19	TGTGCCAGTAGCGGGGGGGGCGAAGAGACCCAGTACTTC	CASSGGGEETQYF
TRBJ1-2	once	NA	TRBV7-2	TGTGCCAGCAGCCAAAGGTCCCTATACTATGGCTACACCTTC	CASSQRSLYYGYTF
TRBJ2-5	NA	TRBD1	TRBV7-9	TGTGCCAGCAGTCCACAGGGGGTTGTGGAGACCCAGTACTTC	CASSPQGVVETQYF
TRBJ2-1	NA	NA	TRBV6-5	TGTGCCAGCAGTCGAGGGAGAAGGTACAATGAGCAGTTCTTC	CASSRGRRYNEQFF
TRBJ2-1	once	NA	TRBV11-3	TGTGCCAGCAGCTTGGCGGGTTCCCCCTACAATGAGCAGTTCTTC	CASSLAGSPYNEQFF
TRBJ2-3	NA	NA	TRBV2	TGTGCCAGCAGGGAAAGGGGGGATACGCAGTATTTT	CASRERGDTQYF
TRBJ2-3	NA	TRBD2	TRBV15	TGTGCCACCAGCAGAGATTCTAGCGGGTGGGCCCCCCCCGCAGATACGCAGTATTTT	CATSRDSSGWAPPADTQYF
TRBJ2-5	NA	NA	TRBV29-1	TGCAGCGTTGTGGGCAGGATCGTGCGAGAGACCCAGTACTTC	CSVVGRIVRETQYF
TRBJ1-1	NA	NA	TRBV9	TGTGCCAGCAGCTCCAGGATAGACAGAACGAACACTGAAGCTTTCTTT	CASSSRIDRTNTEAFF
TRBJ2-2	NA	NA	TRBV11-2	TGTGCCAGCAGCCCAGGGGCCTACACCGGGGAGCTGTTTTTT	CASSPGAYTGELFF
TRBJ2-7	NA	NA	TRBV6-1	TGTGCCAGCAGTGAAACCCCCCCAGGGCGAGATTTCACCTACGAGCAGTACTTC	CASSETPPGRDFTYEQYF